Listed here are 5 T cell receptor beta chains from one sample, sequenced in a study of cytomegalovirus exposure and HLA in healthy donors. TCRdb's copy holds only in-frame clones and misses some; the assay was immunoSEQ multiplex PCR. The data contain fewer than 200,000 clones, roughly 86% of them singletons. The sample comprised PBMCs. The receptor source for this set is a man between 18 and 35 years old in good health and CMV-seropositive.

The J gene is TRBJ2-5, the V gene TRBV2; 8 positions agree with TRBD1. V lost 2 bases, J lost 5 bases, and 7 bases stayed unmatched. From germline, CDR1 is SNHLY and CDR2 FYNNEI. The CDR3 contains 15 residues. CDR3 sequence reads: CASSEFRGQAETQYF. In DNA, the CDR3 is TGTGCCAGCAGTGAATTTCGGGGACAGGCGGAGACCCAGTACTTC.

This chain connects TRBV2 to TRBJ2-2, with D possibly being TRBD2 (5 bases). The CDR3 is 14 amino acids. Trimming pared 4 bases from V and 7 bases from J, leaving 13 bases between. Germline CDR1 is SNHLY and CDR2 is FYNNEI. The CDR3 here is CASSVFAGNGELFF. The CDR3 DNA is TGTGCCAGCAGTGTCTTCGCCGGGAACGGGGAGCTGTTTTTT.

The genes are TRBV27 and TRBJ2-7, with TRBD2 matching 15 bases. V was clipped by 5 bases and J by 2 bases; unmatched bases: 10. CDR1 is MNHEY, CDR2 SMNVEV, per germline (reference sequence). CDR3 size: 18 residues. CDR3 residues: CASSRTSGRAVSTYEQYF. The CDR3 nucleotides are TGTGCCAGCAGTCGGACTAGCGGGAGGGCCGTCTCGACCTACGAGCAGTACTTC.

The genes are TRBV10-2 and TRBJ2-1; TRBD1 agrees at 10 bases. J lost 6 bases, V lost 6 bases, and 5 bases had no gene match. Germline V gene sequence: CDR1 WSHSY, CDR2 SAAADI. The CDR3 loop spans 14 amino acids. The chain's CDR3 is CASRGQGVGNEQFF. For the CDR3, the DNA is TGCGCCAGCAGAGGACAGGGGGTGGGCAATGAGCAGTTCTTC.

V usage is TRBV4-1 and J usage is TRBJ2-5; 8 bases are shared with TRBD2. Germline V gene lookup returns CDR1 MGHRA and CDR2 YSYEKL. Trimming cost V 1 base and J 0 bases; bases outside gene matches: 4. CDR3 length: 16 residues. CDR3 in DNA: TGCGCCAGCAGCCAAGGCCCAGCGGGAGACCAAGAGACCCAGTACTTC. Its translation is CASSQGPAGDQETQYF.